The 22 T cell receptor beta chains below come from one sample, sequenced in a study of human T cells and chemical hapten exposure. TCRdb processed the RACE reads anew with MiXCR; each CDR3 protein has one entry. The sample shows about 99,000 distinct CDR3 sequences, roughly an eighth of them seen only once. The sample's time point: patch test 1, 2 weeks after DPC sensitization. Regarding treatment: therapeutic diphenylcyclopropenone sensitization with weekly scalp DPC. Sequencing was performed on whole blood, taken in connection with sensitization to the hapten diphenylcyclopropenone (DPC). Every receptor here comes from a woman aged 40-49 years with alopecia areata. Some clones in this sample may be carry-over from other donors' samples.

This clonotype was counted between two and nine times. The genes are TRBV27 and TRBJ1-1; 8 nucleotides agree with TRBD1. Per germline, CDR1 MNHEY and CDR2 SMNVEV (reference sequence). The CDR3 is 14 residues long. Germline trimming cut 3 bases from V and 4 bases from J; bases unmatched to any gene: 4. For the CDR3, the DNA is TGTGCCAGCAGTTTCAGGGGGCGCTTCACTGAAGCTTTCTTT. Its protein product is CASSFRGRFTEAFF.

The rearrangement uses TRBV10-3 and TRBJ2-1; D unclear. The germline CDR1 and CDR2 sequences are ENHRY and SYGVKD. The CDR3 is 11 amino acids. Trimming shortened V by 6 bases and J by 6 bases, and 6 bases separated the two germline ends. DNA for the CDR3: TGTGCCATCAGGATCAGCAATGAGCAGTTCTTC. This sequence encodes CAIRISNEQFF.

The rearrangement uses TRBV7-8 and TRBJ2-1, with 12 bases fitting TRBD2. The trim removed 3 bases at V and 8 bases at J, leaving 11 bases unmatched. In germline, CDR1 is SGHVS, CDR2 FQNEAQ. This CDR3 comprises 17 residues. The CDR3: CASSFGLAGGLGDEQFF. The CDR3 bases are TGTGCCAGCAGCTTTGGGCTAGCGGGAGGGCTAGGCGATGAGCAGTTCTTC.

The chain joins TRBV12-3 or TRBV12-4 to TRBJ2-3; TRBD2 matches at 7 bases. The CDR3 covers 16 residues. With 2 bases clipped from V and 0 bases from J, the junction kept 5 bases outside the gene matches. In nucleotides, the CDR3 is TGTGCCAGCAGTTTACGTCTAGCGGCTAGCACAGATACGCAGTATTTT. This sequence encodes CASSLRLAASTDTQYF.

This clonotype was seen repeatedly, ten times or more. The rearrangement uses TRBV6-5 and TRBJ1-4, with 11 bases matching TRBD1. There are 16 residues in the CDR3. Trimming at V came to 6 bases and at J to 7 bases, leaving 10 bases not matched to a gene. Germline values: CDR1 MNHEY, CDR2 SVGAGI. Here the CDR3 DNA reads TGTGCCAGCAGACCCTCCGGGACAGGGGGAGGTGAAAAACTGTTTTTT. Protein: CASRPSGTGGGEKLFF.

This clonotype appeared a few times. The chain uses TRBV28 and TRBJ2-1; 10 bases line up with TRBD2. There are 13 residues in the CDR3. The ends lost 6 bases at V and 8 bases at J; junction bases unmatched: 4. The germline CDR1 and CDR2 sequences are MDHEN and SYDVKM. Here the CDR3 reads CASSTGTSDEQFF. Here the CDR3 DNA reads TGTGCCAGCAGCACCGGGACTAGCGATGAGCAGTTCTTC.

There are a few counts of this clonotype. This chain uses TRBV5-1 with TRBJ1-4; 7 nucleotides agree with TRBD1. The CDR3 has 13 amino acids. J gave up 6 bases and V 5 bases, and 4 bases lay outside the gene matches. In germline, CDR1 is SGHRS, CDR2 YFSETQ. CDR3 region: CASRRDRDEKLFF. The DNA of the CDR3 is TGCGCCAGCAGGCGAGACAGGGATGAAAAACTGTTTTTT.

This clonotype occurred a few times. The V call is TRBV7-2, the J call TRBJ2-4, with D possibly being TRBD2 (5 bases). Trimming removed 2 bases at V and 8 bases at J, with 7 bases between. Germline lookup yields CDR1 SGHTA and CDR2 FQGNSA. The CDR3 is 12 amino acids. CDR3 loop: CASSLTRDIQYF. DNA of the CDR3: TGTGCCAGCAGCTTAACTAGAGACATTCAGTACTTC.

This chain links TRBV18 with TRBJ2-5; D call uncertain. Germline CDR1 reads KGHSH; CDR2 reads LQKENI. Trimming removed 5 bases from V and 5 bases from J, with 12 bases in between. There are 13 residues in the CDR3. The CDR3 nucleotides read TGTGCCAGCTCAATCACAGCACGGGAGACCCAGTACTTC. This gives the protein CASSITARETQYF.

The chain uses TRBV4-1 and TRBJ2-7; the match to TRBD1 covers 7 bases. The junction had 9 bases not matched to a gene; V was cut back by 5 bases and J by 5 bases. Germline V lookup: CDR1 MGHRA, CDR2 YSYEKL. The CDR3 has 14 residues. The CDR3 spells CASSVQGFFDEQYF. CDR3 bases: TGCGCCAGCAGCGTACAGGGGTTTTTTGACGAGCAGTACTTC.

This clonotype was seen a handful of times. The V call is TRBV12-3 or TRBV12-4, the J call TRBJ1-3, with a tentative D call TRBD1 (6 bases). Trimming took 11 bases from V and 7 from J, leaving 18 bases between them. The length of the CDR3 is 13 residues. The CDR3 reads CAFPLGGVNTIYF. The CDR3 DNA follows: TGTGCCTTCCCTCTAGGGGGAGTGAACACCATATATTTT.

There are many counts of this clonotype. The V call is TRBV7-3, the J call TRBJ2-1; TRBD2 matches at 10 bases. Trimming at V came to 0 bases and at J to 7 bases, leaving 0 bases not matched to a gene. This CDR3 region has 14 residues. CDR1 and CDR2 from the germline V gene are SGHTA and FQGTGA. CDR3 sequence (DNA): TGTGCCAGCAGCTTAACTAGCGGGGGGAATGAGCAGTTCTTC. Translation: CASSLTSGGNEQFF.

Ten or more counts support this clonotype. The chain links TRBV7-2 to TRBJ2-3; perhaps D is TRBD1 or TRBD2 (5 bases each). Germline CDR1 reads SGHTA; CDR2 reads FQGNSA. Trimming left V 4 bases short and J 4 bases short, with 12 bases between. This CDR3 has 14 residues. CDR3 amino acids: CASSWDQVADTQYF. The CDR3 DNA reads TGTGCCAGCAGCTGGGACCAGGTGGCAGATACGCAGTATTTT.

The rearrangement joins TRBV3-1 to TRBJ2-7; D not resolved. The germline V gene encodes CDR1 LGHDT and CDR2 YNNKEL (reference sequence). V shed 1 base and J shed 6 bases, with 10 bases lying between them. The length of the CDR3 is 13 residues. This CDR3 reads CASSQGFWFEQYF. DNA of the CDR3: TGTGCCAGCAGCCAAGGCTTTTGGTTCGAGCAGTACTTC.

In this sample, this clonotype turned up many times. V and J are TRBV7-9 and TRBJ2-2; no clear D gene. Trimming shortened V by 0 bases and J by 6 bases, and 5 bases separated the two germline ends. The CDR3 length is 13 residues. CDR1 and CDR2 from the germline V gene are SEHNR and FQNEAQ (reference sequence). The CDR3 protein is CASSLADAGELFF. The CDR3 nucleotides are TGTGCCAGCAGCTTAGCCGACGCCGGGGAGCTGTTTTTT. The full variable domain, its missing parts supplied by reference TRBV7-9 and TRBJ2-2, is DTGVSQNPRHKITKRGQNVTFRCDPISEHNRLYWYRQTLGQGPEFLTYFQNEAQLEKSRLLSDRFSAERPKGSFSTLEIQRTEQGDSAMYLCASSLADAGELFFGEGSRLTVL.

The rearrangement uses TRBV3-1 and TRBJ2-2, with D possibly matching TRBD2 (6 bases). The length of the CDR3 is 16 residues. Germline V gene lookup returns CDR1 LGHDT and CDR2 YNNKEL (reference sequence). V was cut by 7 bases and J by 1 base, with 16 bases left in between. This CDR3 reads CASTHVGGRNTGELFF. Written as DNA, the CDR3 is TGTGCCAGCACCCATGTGGGGGGAAGGAACACCGGGGAGCTGTTTTTT.

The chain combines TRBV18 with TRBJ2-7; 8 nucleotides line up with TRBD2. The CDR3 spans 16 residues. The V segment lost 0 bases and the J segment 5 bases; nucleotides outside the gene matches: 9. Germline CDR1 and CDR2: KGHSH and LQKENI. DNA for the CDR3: TGTGCCAGCTCACCACCGGGGGGACTAGTTTACAACGAGCAGTACTTC. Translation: CASSPPGGLVYNEQYF.

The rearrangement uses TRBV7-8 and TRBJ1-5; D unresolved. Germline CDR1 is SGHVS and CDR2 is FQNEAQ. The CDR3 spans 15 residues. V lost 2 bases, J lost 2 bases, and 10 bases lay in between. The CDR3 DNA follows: TGTGCCAGCAGCTTAAGGAGAGCCGGCAATCAGCCCCAGCATTTT. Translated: CASSLRRAGNQPQHF.

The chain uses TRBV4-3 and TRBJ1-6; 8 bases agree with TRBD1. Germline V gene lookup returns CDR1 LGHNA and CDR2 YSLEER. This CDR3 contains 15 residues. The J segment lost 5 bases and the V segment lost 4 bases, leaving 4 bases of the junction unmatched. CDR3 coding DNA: TGCGCCAGCAGCCCGGGACAGGAAAATAATTCACCCCTCCACTTT. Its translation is CASSPGQENNSPLHF.

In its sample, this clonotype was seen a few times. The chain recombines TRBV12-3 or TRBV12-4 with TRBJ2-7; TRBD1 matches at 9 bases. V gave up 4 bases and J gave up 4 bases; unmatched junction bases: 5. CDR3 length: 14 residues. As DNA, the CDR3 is TGTGCCAGCAGTTATGTAGACAGGGGGTACGAGCAGTACTTC. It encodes CASSYVDRGYEQYF.

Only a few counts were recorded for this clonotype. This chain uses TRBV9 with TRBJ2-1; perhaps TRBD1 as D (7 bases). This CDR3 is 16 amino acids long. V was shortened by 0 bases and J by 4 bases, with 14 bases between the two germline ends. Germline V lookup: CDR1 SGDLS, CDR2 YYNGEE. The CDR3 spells CASSVDAGTAYNEQFF. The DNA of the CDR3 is TGTGCCAGCAGCGTAGACGCGGGGACAGCATACAATGAGCAGTTCTTC.

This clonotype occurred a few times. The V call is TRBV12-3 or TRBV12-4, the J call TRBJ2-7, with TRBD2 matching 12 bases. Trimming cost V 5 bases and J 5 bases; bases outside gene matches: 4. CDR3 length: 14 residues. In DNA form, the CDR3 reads TGTGCCAGCAGTCGTCTAGCGGGAGGGGACGAGCAGTACTTC. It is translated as CASSRLAGGDEQYF.